This T cell receptor beta chain originates from a study of T cell repertoires in cytomegalovirus infection. Study overall: Indicated by public TCR beta signatures were CMV infection and matching HLA type.

Overall study findings and caveats: Dominating the ex vivo response were TCR beta clonotypes that were CMV-specific and HLA-C-restricted. CMV carriers with the relevant HLA were identified by cumulative public TCR beta family frequency.

TCRdb re-derived calls from the reads in MiXCR, one entry per CDR3 protein. This sample carries around 490,000 distinct CDR3 sequences, about 25% of them seen once, and the ten largest clones take approximately 13%. About this clonotype: Its target is not known.

The CDR3 sequence is 17 residues long. Deletions cut 0 bases from V and 5 bases from J, with 19 bases between. Germline CDR1 and CDR2: MGHRA and YSYEKL. Sequencing was carried out using PBMCs. V and J are TRBV4-1 and TRBJ2-5, with a tentative D call TRBD2 (6 bases). The receptor comes from a human donor in good health (CMV status not recorded). Some clones in this sample may be carry-over from other donors' samples. CDR3 nucleotide sequence: TGCGCCAGCAGCCAAGATTGGGGGGTTTCTAGCTTGGAGACCCAGTACTTC. It is translated as CASSQDWGVSSLETQYF.